The rows below give T cell receptor beta chains drawn from one sample of a study of shared clonotypes between healthy human individuals. The repertoire was sequenced with immunoSEQ multiplex PCR; TCRdb's copy has only in-frame clones and lacks some. Of about 2.1 million clones in the sample, 90% to 95% were seen once. Sequencing input: naive CD8+ T cells from PBMCs. All receptors derive from a young man in good health. Some clones in this sample may be carry-over from other donors' samples. The CDR3 runs from the conserved cysteine through the conserved F or W. A D gene is named only where the DNA matches it firmly. Part of the rows lack a size; the others show once, few, many or a class for expanded clones.

v_gene	j_gene	d_gene	abundance	CDR3aa	CDR3nt
TRBV10-2	TRBJ1-1	NA	NA	CASSESARAEAFF	TGCGCCAGCAGTGAGTCGGCCAGGGCTGAAGCTTTCTTT
TRBV15	TRBJ2-1	NA	NA	CATSTSGHPSLYNEQFF	TGTGCCACCAGCACATCGGGACATCCATCACTATACAATGAGCAGTTCTTC
TRBV6-1	TRBJ1-2	NA	NA	CASSEANYGYTF	TGTGCCAGCAGTGAGGCTAACTATGGCTACACCTTC
TRBV10-3	TRBJ2-7	NA	NA	CAISESGAAVYEQYF	TGTGCCATCAGTGAGTCGGGGGCGGCCGTGTACGAGCAGTACTTC
TRBV28	TRBJ1-4	NA	NA	CASSFRGTNEKLFF	TGTGCCAGCAGTTTCCGTGGAACTAATGAAAAACTGTTTTTT
TRBV9	TRBJ2-1	TRBD2	NA	CASSVAGGGGDEQFF	TGTGCCAGCAGCGTAGCTGGCGGGGGAGGAGATGAGCAGTTCTTC
TRBV6-5	TRBJ2-1	TRBD2	NA	CASSQGLAGDEEFF	TGTGCCAGCAGCCAGGGACTAGCGGGAGACGAGGAGTTCTTC
TRBV7-2	TRBJ2-1	NA	NA	CASSVGQNSYNEQFF	TGTGCCAGCAGTGTAGGACAGAACTCCTACAATGAGCAGTTCTTC
TRBV7-9	TRBJ2-7	NA	NA	CASSLTGAYYEQYF	TGTGCCAGCAGCTTAACAGGAGCCTACTACGAGCAGTACTTC
TRBV27	TRBJ2-7	TRBD1	NA	CASSLSRQGPYEQYF	TGTGCCAGCAGTTTATCGCGACAGGGTCCCTACGAGCAGTACTTC
TRBV7-2	TRBJ1-3	NA	NA	CASSSRTGSGNTIYF	TGTGCCAGCAGCTCACGTACAGGGTCGGGAAACACCATATATTTT
TRBV10-3	TRBJ2-4	NA	NA	CAISESLKNIQYF	TGTGCCATCAGTGAGTCACTTAAAAACATTCAGTACTTC
TRBV29-1	TRBJ1-2	NA	NA	CSVVPFPYGYTF	TGCAGCGTTGTTCCATTCCCCTATGGCTACACCTTC
TRBV15	TRBJ2-5	TRBD1	NA	CATDDSGTEETQYF	TGTGCCACGGACGATTCCGGGACAGAAGAGACCCAGTACTTC
TRBV7-8	TRBJ2-7	NA	few	CASSLYGPAYEQYF	TGTGCCAGCAGCTTATACGGGCCGGCTTACGAGCAGTACTTC
TRBV9	TRBJ1-2	TRBD1	NA	CASSPGQGAGGYTF	TGTGCCAGCAGCCCGGGACAGGGGGCCGGCGGCTACACCTTC
TRBV7-7	TRBJ2-1	NA	NA	CASSLALAGVVGNEQFF	TGTGCCAGCAGCTTAGCCTTGGCGGGTGTGGTGGGCAATGAGCAGTTCTTC
TRBV27	TRBJ1-4	TRBD1	NA	CASQPTGGDEKLFF	TGTGCCAGTCAACCTACAGGGGGCGATGAAAAACTGTTTTTT
TRBV2	TRBJ2-1	NA	NA	CASSEDIGVVFHEQFF	TGTGCCAGCAGTGAAGATATAGGAGTGGTGTTCCATGAGCAGTTCTTC
TRBV27	TRBJ2-1	TRBD2	NA	CASSPLGLAGGNEQFF	TGTGCCAGCAGCCCACTAGGACTAGCGGGAGGCAATGAGCAGTTCTTC
TRBV7-8	TRBJ1-2	NA	NA	CASSLATYIPGTPGDYGYTF	TGTGCCAGCAGCTTAGCGACTTATATCCCGGGAACCCCTGGGGACTATGGCTACACCTTC
TRBV30	TRBJ2-1	TRBD2	NA	CAWLASPSGRLFEQFF	TGTGCCTGGTTGGCCAGCCCTAGCGGGAGATTATTTGAGCAGTTCTTC
TRBV5-4	TRBJ2-7	NA	NA	CASSQEAADPYEQYF	TGTGCCAGCAGCCAAGAGGCCGCTGATCCCTACGAGCAGTACTTC
TRBV7-9	TRBJ1-5	NA	few	CASSQGPHSNQPQHF	TGTGCCAGCAGCCAGGGGCCTCATAGCAATCAGCCCCAGCATTTT
TRBV15	TRBJ1-1	NA	NA	CATSRDLPQAPNTEAFF	TGTGCCACCAGCAGAGATCTCCCGCAGGCCCCCAACACTGAAGCTTTCTTT
TRBV10-3	TRBJ1-2	TRBD1	NA	CAINSDRGGYTF	TGTGCCATCAACTCCGACAGGGGCGGCTACACCTTC
TRBV27	TRBJ2-7	NA	NA	CASSSPGVRPGDYEQYF	TGTGCCAGCAGTTCGCCAGGGGTGCGTCCCGGAGACTACGAGCAGTACTTC
TRBV25-1	TRBJ2-5	TRBD2	NA	CASSAWTSVTQYF	TGTGCCAGCAGTGCCTGGACTAGTGTGACCCAGTACTTC
TRBV6-5	TRBJ1-2	NA	NA	CASSYGFNYGYTF	TGTGCCAGCAGTTACGGCTTTAACTATGGCTACACCTTC
TRBV27	TRBJ1-1	NA	NA	CASSLRGRNTEAFF	TGTGCCAGCAGTTTACGGGGGCGGAACACTGAAGCTTTCTTT
TRBV6-1	TRBJ1-2	TRBD1	NA	CASSELTGYYGYTF	TGTGCCAGCAGTGAATTGACAGGGTACTATGGCTACACCTTC
TRBV6-1	TRBJ2-2	NA	NA	CASSDRVSGTGELFF	TGTGCCAGCAGTGACAGGGTTAGTGGCACCGGGGAGCTGTTTTTT
TRBV5-1	TRBJ2-7	TRBD2	NA	CASSFPSGGIYEQYF	TGCGCCAGCAGCTTCCCTAGCGGGGGAATCTACGAGCAGTACTTC
TRBV5-4	TRBJ1-1	NA	NA	CASRAMNTEAFF	TGTGCCAGCAGAGCGATGAACACTGAAGCTTTCTTT
TRBV19	TRBJ1-5	NA	NA	CASSPRDGGPHQPQHF	TGTGCCAGTAGTCCTCGAGACGGTGGCCCCCATCAGCCCCAGCATTTT
TRBV7-8	TRBJ2-1	TRBD2	once	CASSLASGSPEQFF	TGTGCCAGCAGCTTAGCTAGCGGGAGCCCTGAGCAGTTCTTC
TRBV27	TRBJ1-2	NA	NA	CASSLRGTEYGYTF	TGTGCCAGCAGTTTAAGGGGGACGGAGTATGGCTACACCTTC